These 13 T cell receptor beta chains were all obtained from the same sample, sequenced in a study of identical twins. TCRdb passed the 5' RACE reads through MiXCR, listing each CDR3 protein once. The table includes approximately 500,000 distinct CDR3 sequences, 20% to 30% detected once. The data also belong to a second study, concerning T cells expressing NK-cell markers.

The specimen sequenced was CD4+ T cells sorted from blood. The source is a woman between 18 and 29 years old in good health.

This clonotype was observed a few times. The chain joins TRBV12-3 or TRBV12-4 to TRBJ2-1; TRBD1 or TRBD2 may be the D gene (5 bases each). The CDR3 contains 15 residues. Trimming left V 3 bases short and J 4 bases short, with 13 bases between. CDR3 bases: TGTGCCAGCAGTTTGGGGGACCTACAATACAATGAGCAGTTCTTC. Translation gives CASSLGDLQYNEQFF.

The V and J genes are TRBV20-1 and TRBJ2-4, with D unresolved. Germline CDR1 and CDR2: DFQATT and SNEGSKA (reference sequence). This CDR3 has 13 amino acids. The ends were cut back, 1 base at V and 0 bases at J, with 4 bases in the middle. CDR3 sequence reads: CSARGLAKNIQYF. The CDR3 DNA is TGCAGTGCTAGAGGACTAGCCAAAAACATTCAGTACTTC.

The chain has TRBV18 and TRBJ1-2; no clear D gene. Deletions cut 4 bases from V and 6 bases from J, with 9 bases between. Germline V gives CDR1 KGHSH, CDR2 LQKENI. The CDR3 spans 12 residues. The CDR3 region has the DNA TGTGCCAGCTCACAGGGAAGGGATGGCTACACCTTC. Protein: CASSQGRDGYTF.

In this sample, this clonotype turned up many times. This sequence joins TRBV18 and TRBJ2-7, with D perhaps matching TRBD1 (5 bases). The CDR3 is 14 amino acids. The V and J ends lost 1 base and 2 bases respectively, with 9 bases between them. The germline CDR1 and CDR2 sequences are KGHSH and LQKENI. The CDR3 DNA is TGTGCCAGCTCACCACGGCAGGGAACCTACGAGCAGTACTTC. The encoded protein is CASSPRQGTYEQYF.

This chain connects TRBV5-6 to TRBJ2-2; D call uncertain. CDR1 is SGHDT and CDR2 is YYEEEE in the germline V gene. The CDR3 length is 12 residues. V was cut by 1 base and J by 7 bases, with 5 bases left in between. The CDR3 DNA follows: TGTGCCAGCAGCTTGTACCTCGGGGAGCTGTTTTTT. This codes for CASSLYLGELFF. Supplemented by reference TRBV5-6 and TRBJ2-2, the full variable domain reads DAGVTQSPTHLIKTRGQQVTLRCSPKSGHDTVSWYQQALGQGPQFIFQYYEEEERQRGNFPDRFSGHQFPNYSSELNVNALLLGDSALYLCASSLYLGELFFGEGSRLTVL.

The chain carries TRBV10-3 and TRBJ2-3, with D possibly being TRBD2 (6 bases). Trimming took off 7 bases at V and 4 bases at J, with 9 bases between the two ends. CDR3 length equals 12 residues. Germline V gives CDR1 ENHRY, CDR2 SYGVKD. The CDR3 loop is CAIMAGSDTQYF. The CDR3 region has the DNA TGTGCCATCATGGCGGGGTCAGATACGCAGTATTTT.

The chain recombines TRBV11-1 with TRBJ1-1; D might be TRBD1 (5 bases). The V gene lost 8 bases and the J gene lost 2 bases, with 15 bases spanning the gap. The CDR3 runs to 14 residues. From germline, CDR1 is SGHAT and CDR2 FQDESV (reference sequence). This CDR3 reads CASGNRGLNTEAFF. The CDR3 nucleotides are TGTGCCAGCGGGAATAGGGGACTAAACACTGAAGCTTTCTTT.

The chain links TRBV10-3 to TRBJ1-2, with a possible D match to TRBD1 (5 bases). Germline values: CDR1 ENHRY, CDR2 SYGVKD. This CDR3 spans 13 amino acids. V gave up 4 bases and J gave up 7 bases, with 13 bases separating them. The CDR3 bases are TGTGCCATCAGTGGTGAGACCAGGGCTGGCTACACCTTC. Translation gives CAISGETRAGYTF.

The rearrangement joins TRBV20-1 to TRBJ1-1, with D uncertain. The CDR3 consists of 13 residues. The germline V and J ends were trimmed by 4 bases and 1 base, with 10 bases remaining between them. Per the germline V gene, CDR1 is DFQATT and CDR2 is SNEGSKA (reference sequence). CDR3 in amino acids: CSATEGGNTEAFF. CDR3 coding DNA: TGCAGTGCTACCGAGGGTGGGAACACTGAAGCTTTCTTT.

The chain combines TRBV20-1 with TRBJ2-7; D is perhaps TRBD1 (5 bases). Trimming left V 3 bases short and J 3 bases short, with 9 bases between. This CDR3 has 12 residues. Germline V gives CDR1 DFQATT, CDR2 SNEGSKA (reference sequence). The CDR3 region is CSARDMFYEQYF. The CDR3 bases are TGCAGTGCTAGGGACATGTTCTACGAGCAGTACTTC.

This clonotype was seen ten or more times. The rearrangement uses TRBV7-2 and TRBJ2-1, with 7 bases aligning to TRBD2. The germline V gene has CDR1 SGHTA and CDR2 FQGNSA. This CDR3 has 14 amino acids. V lost 3 bases to trimming and J lost 10 bases; unmatched junction nucleotides: 9. The CDR3 reads CASSLGLSGQEQFF. In nucleotides, the CDR3 is TGTGCCAGCAGCTTGGGACTATCTGGACAAGAGCAGTTCTTC.

This clonotype was counted a few times. The chain uses TRBV4-3 and TRBJ2-7; 9 bases map to TRBD1. V gave up 0 bases and J gave up 0 bases; unmatched junction bases: 3. Germline assignment: CDR1 LGHNA and CDR2 YSLEER. The CDR3 consists of 16 residues. The CDR3 nucleotides are TGCGCCAGCAGCCAAGATGGGACAGGGCTCTCCTACGAGCAGTACTTC. Protein product: CASSQDGTGLSYEQYF.

V usage is TRBV12-3 or TRBV12-4 and J usage is TRBJ2-5, with 10 bases matching TRBD1. Trimming cost V 7 bases and J 5 bases; bases outside gene matches: 7. The CDR3 sequence is 14 residues long. The CDR3 protein is CASTQTGGRETQYF. DNA for the CDR3: TGTGCCAGCACTCAGACAGGGGGCAGGGAGACCCAGTACTTC.